This T cell receptor beta chain was retrieved from a study of CD4 T cells in relation to SARS-CoV-2 and coronaviruses. Study as a whole: PBMCs were cultured with antigen for roughly 10 days before TCR beta sequencing. Findings and caveats of the study: SARS-CoV-2-driven expansion was significantly weaker in crossreactive than monoreactive clones. In around two thirds of donors, memory CD4+ clonotypes crossrecognized SARS-CoV-2 and at least one common cold coronavirus spike.

Sequenced by immunoSEQ multiplex PCR; TCRdb stores in-frame clones only, minus some. The sample holds about 38,000 clones, around four fifths seen once. This clone was detected only once. As yet, its antigen is unknown. From germline, CDR1 is MGHDK and CDR2 SYGVNS. Trimming took 6 bases from V and 6 from J; bases not matched to a gene: 5. The length of the CDR3 is 14 residues. Source material: memory CD4+ T cells from PBMCs, cultured in vitro. The receptor was derived from an adult with COVID-19. The chain carries TRBV25-1 and TRBJ2-1; 10 nucleotides agree with TRBD1. The CDR3 DNA follows: TGTGCCAGCAGATCCCGGGACAGGGGCAATGAGCAGTTCTTC. It is translated as CASRSRDRGNEQFF. Together with reference TRBV25-1 and TRBJ2-1, the CDR3 gives the full variable domain: EADIYQTPRYLVIGTGKKITLECSQTMGHDKMYWYQQDPGMELHLIHYSYGVNSTEKGDLSSESTVSRIRTEHFPLTLESARPSHTSQYLCASRSRDRGNEQFFGPGTRLTVL.